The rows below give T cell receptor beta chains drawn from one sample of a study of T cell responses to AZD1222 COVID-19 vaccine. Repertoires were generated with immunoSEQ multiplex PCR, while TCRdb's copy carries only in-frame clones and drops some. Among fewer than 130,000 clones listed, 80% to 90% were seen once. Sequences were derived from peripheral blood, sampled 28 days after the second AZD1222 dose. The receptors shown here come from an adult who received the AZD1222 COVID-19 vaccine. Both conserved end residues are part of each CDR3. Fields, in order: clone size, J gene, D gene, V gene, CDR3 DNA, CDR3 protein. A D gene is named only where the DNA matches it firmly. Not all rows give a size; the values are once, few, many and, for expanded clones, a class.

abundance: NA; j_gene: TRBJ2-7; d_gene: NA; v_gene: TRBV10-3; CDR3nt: TGTGCCATCAGTGGAGCCGGGATCTCCTACGAGCAGTACTTC; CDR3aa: CAISGAGISYEQYF
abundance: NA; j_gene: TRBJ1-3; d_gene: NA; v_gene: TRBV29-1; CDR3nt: TGCCGCCTTTTGGTTAAAGGCGATCCCTTCTATTTCTCTGGAAACACCATATATTTT; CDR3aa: CRLLVKGDPFYFSGNTIYF
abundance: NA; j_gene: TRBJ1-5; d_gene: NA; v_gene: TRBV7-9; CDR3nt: TGTGCCAGCAGCTTAGGTGGGAGCCAGCCCCAGCATTTT; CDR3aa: CASSLGGSQPQHF
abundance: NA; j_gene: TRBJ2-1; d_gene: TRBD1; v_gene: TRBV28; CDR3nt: TGTGCCAGCAGTTTTTATCCAGGGGGCAATGAGCAGTTCTTC; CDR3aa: CASSFYPGGNEQFF
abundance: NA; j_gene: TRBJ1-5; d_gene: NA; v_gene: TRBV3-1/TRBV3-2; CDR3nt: TGTGCCAGCAGCCAAGATCAGGGCGATCAGCCCCAGCATTTT; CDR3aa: CASSQDQGDQPQHF
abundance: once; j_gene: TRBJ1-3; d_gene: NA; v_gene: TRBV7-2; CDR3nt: TGTGCCAGCAGCGGGCGTACAGGGCTCTCTGGAAACACCATATATTTT; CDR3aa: CASSGRTGLSGNTIYF
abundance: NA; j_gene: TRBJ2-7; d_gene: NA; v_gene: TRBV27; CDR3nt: TGTGCCAGCGGGGCTCACGAGCAGTACTTC; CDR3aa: CASGAHEQYF
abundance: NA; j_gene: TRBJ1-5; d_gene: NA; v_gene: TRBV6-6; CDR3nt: TGTGCCAGCAGTTCCGGAGCAGGTCTCAATCAGCCCCAGCATTTT; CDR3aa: CASSSGAGLNQPQHF
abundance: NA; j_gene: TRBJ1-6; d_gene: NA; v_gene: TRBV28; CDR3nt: TGTGCCAGCAGTTTATGGGATAGAGCTAATTCACCCCTCCACTTT; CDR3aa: CASSLWDRANSPLHF
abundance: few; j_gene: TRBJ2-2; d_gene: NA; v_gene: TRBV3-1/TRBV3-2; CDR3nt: TGTGCCAGCAGCTCGACGGAGACGGCCAGGGAGCTGTTTTTT; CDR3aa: CASSSTETARELFF
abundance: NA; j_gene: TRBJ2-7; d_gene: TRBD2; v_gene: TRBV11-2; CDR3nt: TGTGCCAGCAGCCTAAGGACTAGCGGGAGCTTCTACGAGCAGTACTTC; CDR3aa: CASSLRTSGSFYEQYF
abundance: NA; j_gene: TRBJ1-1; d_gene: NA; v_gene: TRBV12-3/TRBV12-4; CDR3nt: TGTGCCAGCAGTTTAATTCCCAATGAAGCTTTCTTT; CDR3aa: CASSLIPNEAFF
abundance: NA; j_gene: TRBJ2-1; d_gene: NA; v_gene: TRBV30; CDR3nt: TGTGCCTGGAGGCGGGACGCCTACAATGAGCAGTTCTTC; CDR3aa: CAWRRDAYNEQFF
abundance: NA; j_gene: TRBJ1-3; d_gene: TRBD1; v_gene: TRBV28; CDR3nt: TGTGCCAGCAGTTTATCGGGGACAGCTGGAAACACCATATATTTT; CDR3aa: CASSLSGTAGNTIYF
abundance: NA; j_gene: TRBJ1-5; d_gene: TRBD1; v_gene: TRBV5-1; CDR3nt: TGCGCCAGCAGCTTGTCTGGACAGGGAAATCAGCCCCAGCATTTT; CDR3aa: CASSLSGQGNQPQHF
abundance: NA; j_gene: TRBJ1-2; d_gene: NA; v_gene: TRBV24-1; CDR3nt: TGTGCCACCAGTGACCCCCGGGGCTCTGAAACCTTC; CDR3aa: CATSDPRGSETF
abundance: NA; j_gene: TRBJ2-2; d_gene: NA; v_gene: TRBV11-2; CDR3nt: TGTGCCAGCAGCTTAGATCCATCCTCACTTGGGGGGGAGCTGTTTTTT; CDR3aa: CASSLDPSSLGGELFF
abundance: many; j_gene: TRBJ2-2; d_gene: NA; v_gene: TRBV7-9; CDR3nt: TGTGCCAGCAGCCCTTGGGGGACCGGGGAGCTGTTTTTT; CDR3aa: CASSPWGTGELFF
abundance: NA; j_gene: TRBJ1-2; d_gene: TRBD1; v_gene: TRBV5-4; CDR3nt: TGTGCCAGCAGCTCGCCCGGACAGGGCGCTGGCTACACCTTC; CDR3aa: CASSSPGQGAGYTF
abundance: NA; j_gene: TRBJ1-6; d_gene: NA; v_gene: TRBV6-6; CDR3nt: TGTGCCAGCAGCCCCCAGGATTCGGCCCTCCACTTT; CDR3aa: CASSPQDSALHF
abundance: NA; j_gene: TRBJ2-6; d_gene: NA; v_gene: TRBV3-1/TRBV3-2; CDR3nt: TGTGCCAGCAGCTACTCTGGGGCCAACGTCCTGACTTTC; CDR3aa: CASSYSGANVLTF
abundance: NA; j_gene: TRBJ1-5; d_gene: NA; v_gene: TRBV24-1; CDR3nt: TGTGCCACCAGTGAGGCAGGGGTCAATAGCAATCAGCCCCAGCATTTT; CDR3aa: CATSEAGVNSNQPQHF
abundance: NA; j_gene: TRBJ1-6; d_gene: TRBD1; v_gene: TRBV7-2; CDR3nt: TGTGCCAGCAGCTTAGGCGGACAGGGAATCTCACCCCTCCACTTT; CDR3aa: CASSLGGQGISPLHF
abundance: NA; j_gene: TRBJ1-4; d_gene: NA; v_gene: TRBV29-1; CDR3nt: TGCAGCGTTGAAGAGAGGGGGGATGAAAAACTGTTTTTT; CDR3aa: CSVEERGDEKLFF
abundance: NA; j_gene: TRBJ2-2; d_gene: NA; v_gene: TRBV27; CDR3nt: TGTGCCAGTCGGAAGAAGAGGAACACCGGGGAGCTGTTTTTT; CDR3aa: CASRKKRNTGELFF
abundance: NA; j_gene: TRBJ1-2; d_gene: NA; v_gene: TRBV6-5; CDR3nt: TGTGCCAGCATCCCGGGGGAGTACTATGGCTACACCTTC; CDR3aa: CASIPGEYYGYTF
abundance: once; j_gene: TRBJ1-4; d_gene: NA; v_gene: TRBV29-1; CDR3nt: TGCAGCGTTGAAGAGATTAGGGCCGGGGATGAAAAACTGTTTTTT; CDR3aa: CSVEEIRAGDEKLFF
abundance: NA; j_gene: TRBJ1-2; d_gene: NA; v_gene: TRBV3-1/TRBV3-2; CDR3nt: TGTGCCAGCAGCCAAGATTTATTTTCCTCCTATGGCTACACCTTC; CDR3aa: CASSQDLFSSYGYTF
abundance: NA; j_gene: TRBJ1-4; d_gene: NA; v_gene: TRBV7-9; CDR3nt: TGTGCCAGCAGCTTAGCCTGGACAGCAACTAATGAAAAACTGTTTTTT; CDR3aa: CASSLAWTATNEKLFF
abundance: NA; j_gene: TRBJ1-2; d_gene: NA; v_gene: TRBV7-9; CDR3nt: TGTGCCAGCAGCTTATTTGGGGGGCCAGACGTGGCCGGCGGCTATGGCTACACCTTC; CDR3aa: CASSLFGGPDVAGGYGYTF
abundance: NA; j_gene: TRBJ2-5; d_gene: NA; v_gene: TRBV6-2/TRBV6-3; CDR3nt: TGTGCCAGCAGTTACGGGAGGGAGACCCAGTACTTC; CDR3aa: CASSYGRETQYF
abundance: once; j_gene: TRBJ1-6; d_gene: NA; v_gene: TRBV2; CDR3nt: TGTGCCAGCAGTGAAGCTTCCCTGGCCGGGGTGGGGGTAAATTCACCCCTCCACTTT; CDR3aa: CASSEASLAGVGVNSPLHF
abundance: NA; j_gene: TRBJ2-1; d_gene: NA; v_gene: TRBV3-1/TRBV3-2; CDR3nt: TGTGCCAGCAGCCAAGCGACGGTAGGGGGTGAGCAGTTCTTC; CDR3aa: CASSQATVGGEQFF
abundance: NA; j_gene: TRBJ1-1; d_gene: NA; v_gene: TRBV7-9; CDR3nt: TGTGCCAGCAGCCAGCAGGAGAACACTGAAGCTTTCTTT; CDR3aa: CASSQQENTEAFF
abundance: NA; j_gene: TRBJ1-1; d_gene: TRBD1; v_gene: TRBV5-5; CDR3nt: TGTGCCAGCAGCCAAGAGGGACAGGGGGTTATAGCTTTCTTT; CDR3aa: CASSQEGQGVIAFF
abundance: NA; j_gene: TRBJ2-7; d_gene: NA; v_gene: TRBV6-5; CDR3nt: TGTGCCAGCAGTTACTCTGCGGGTTGGGCCTACGAGCAGTACTTC; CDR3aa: CASSYSAGWAYEQYF
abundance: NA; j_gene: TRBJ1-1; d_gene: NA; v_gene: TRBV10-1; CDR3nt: TGCGCCAGCCGGAGAGGGTTAGGCACTGAAGCTTTCTTT; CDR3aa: CASRRGLGTEAFF
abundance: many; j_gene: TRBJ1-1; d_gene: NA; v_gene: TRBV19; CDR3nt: TGTGCCAGTAGTATGGTCCCGAACACTGAAGCTTTCTTT; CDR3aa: CASSMVPNTEAFF
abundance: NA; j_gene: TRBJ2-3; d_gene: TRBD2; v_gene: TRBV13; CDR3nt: TGTGCCAGCAGCCTAGCGGGAGGGAGCACAGATACGCAGTATTTT; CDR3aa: CASSLAGGSTDTQYF
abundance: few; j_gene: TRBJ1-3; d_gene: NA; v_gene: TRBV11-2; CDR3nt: TGTGCCAGCAGCCCCTGGGACACTGGAAACACCATATATTTT; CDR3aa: CASSPWDTGNTIYF
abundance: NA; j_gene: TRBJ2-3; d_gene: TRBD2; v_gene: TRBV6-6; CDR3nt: TGTGCCAGCAGTCTCGGGACCGGGACTAGCATCCCAGATACGCAGTATTTT; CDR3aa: CASSLGTGTSIPDTQYF
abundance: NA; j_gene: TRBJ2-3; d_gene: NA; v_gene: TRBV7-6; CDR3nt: TGTGCCAGCAGCCCCATGACACCTGCTAGCACAGATACGCAGTATTTT; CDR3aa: CASSPMTPASTDTQYF
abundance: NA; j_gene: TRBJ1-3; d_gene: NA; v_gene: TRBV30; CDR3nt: TGTGCCTGGAGTGTAGGCTCTGGAAACACCATATATTTT; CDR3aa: CAWSVGSGNTIYF
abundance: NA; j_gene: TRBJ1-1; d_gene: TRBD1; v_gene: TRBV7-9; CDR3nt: TGTGCCAGCAGCTCGGGACAGGGGCTAAACACTGAAGCTTTCTTT; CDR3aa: CASSSGQGLNTEAFF
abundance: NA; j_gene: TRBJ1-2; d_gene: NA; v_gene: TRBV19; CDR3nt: TGTGCCAGTAGTATTTTCCAGCAGGTTGGTGGCTACACCTTC; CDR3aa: CASSIFQQVGGYTF
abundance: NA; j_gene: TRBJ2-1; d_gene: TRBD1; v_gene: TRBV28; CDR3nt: TGTGCCAGCAGGGGGTGGGGACAGGCTAACCCCCATGAGCAGTTCTTC; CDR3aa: CASRGWGQANPHEQFF
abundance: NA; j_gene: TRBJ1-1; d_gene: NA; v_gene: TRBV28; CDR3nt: TGTGCCAGCAGTTCCCAACAGGGCCCCCTCCAAGCTTTCTTT; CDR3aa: CASSSQQGPLQAFF